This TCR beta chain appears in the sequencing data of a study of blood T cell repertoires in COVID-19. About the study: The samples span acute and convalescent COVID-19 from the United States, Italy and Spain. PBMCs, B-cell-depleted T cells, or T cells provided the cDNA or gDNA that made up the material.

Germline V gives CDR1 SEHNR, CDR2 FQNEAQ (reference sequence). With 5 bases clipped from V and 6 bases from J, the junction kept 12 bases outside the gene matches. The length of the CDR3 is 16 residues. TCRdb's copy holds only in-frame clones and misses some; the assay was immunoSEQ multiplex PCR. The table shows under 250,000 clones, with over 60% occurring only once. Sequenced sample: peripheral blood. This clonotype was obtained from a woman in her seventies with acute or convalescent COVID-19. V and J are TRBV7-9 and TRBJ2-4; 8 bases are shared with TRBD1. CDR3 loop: CASSPDRGSVGNIQYF. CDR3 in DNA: TGTGCCAGCAGCCCCGACAGGGGCTCTGTCGGAAACATTCAGTACTTC.